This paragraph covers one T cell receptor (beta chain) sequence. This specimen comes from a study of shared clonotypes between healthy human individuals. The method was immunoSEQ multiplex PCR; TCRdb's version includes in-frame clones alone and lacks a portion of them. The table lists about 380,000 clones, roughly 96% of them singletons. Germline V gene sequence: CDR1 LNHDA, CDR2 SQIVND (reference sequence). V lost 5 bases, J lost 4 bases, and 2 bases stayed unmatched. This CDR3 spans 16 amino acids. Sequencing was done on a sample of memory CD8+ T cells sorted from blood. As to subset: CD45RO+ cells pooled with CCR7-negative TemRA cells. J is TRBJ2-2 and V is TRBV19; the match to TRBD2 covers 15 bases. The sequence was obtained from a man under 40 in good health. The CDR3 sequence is CASSGTSGRITGELFF. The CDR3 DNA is TGTGCCAGTAGTGGGACTAGCGGGAGGATCACCGGGGAGCTGTTTTTT.